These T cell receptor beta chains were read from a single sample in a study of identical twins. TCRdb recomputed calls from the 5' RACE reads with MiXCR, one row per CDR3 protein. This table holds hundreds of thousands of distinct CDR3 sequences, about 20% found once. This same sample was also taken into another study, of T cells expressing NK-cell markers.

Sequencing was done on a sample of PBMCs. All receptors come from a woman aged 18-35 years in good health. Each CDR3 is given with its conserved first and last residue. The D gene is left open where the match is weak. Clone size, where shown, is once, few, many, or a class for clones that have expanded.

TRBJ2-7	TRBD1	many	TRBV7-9	TGTGCCAGCAGCTTTGGGACAGGGGTCTACGAGCAGTACTTC	CASSFGTGVYEQYF
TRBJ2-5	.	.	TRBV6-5	TGTGCCAGCAGTAAATTTCAAGAGACCCAGTACTTC	CASSKFQETQYF
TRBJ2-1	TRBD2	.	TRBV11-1	TGTGCCAGCAGCCAGCCCCGGGAGGGGGGTAGCTCCTACAATGAGCAGTTCTTC	CASSQPREGGSSYNEQFF
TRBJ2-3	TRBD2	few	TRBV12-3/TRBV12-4	TGTGCCAGCACCCCCCGAGTCGGGCGGGAGGGCCGTGAGGGTGAAGATACGCAGTATTTT	CASTPRVGREGREGEDTQYF
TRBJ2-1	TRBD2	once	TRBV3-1	TGTGCCAGCAGCCAGCTAGCGGGGGGGCATGAGCAGTTCTTC	CASSQLAGGHEQFF
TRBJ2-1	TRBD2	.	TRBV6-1	TGTGCCAGCAGTCGATTAGCGGGAGGGCCGAACAATGAGCAGTTCTTC	CASSRLAGGPNNEQFF
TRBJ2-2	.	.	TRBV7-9	TGTGCCAGCAGCTTTGAGACCGGGGAGCTGTTTTTT	CASSFETGELFF
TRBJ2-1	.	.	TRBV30	TGTGCCGGACCATCTAGAGGGGGTGAGCAGTTCTTC	CAGPSRGGEQFF
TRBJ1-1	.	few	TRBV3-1	TGTGCCAGCAGCCAAGAGCTACTGAACACTGAAGCTTTCTTT	CASSQELLNTEAFF
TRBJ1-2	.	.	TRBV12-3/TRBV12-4	TGTGCCAGCAGTCCCGGACGAACTAGCTATGGCTACACCTTC	CASSPGRTSYGYTF
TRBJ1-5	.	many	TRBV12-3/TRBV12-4	TGTGCCAGCAGCCATCCGACTGGTCAGCCCCAGCATTTT	CASSHPTGQPQHF
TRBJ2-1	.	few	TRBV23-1	TGCGCCAGCAGGGGGGTCCGGGTCAATGAGCAGTTCTTC	CASRGVRVNEQFF
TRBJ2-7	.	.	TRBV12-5	TGTGCTAGTGGTGAGGGCTACGAGCAGTACTTC	CASGEGYEQYF